Listed here is a single TCR beta chain. Unmatched junction bases numbered 5, after V lost 1 base and J lost 4 bases. From germline, CDR1 is SGHTA and CDR2 FQGNSA. The CDR3 totals 16 residues. In the original workflow: Researchers report that nucleated cell counts were estimated from reference gene primer amplification. Sequenced by immunoSEQ multiplex PCR; TCRdb stores in-frame clones only, minus some. The DNA gave D and trimming, while V, J and clone size come from that table. The sample holds under 30,000 clones; about 88% are singletons and the top ten take roughly 9.6%. The sample comes from a study of blood T cell repertoires in COVID-19. Study-wide context: Specimens from acute and convalescent COVID-19 originated in the United States, Italy and Spain. The cDNA or gDNA used as material had been derived from T cells, B-cell-depleted T cells, or PBMCs.

The chain uses TRBV7-2 and TRBJ2-7; 12 bases match TRBD2. The receptor was derived from a human donor in a cohort sampled during active COVID-19. Sequenced: peripheral blood. CDR3 region: CASSLGGLAGRYEQYF. CDR3 in DNA: TGTGCCAGCAGCTTAGGAGGACTAGCGGGGAGGTACGAGCAGTACTTC.